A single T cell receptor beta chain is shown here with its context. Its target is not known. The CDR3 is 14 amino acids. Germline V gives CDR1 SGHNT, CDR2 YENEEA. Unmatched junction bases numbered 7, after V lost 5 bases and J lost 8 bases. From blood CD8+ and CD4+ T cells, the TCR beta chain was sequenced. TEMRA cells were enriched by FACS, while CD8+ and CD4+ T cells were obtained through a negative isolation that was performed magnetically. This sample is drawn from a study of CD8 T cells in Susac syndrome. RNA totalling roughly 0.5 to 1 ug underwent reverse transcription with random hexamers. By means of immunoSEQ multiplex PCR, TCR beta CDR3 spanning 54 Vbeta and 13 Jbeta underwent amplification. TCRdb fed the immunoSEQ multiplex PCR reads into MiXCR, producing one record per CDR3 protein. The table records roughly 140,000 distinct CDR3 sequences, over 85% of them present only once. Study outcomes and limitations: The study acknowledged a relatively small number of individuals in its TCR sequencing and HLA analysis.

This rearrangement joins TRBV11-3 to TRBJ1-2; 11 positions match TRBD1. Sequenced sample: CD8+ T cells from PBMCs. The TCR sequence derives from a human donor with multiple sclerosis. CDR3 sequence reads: CASSPGQGAMGYTF. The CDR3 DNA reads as TGTGCCAGCAGCCCCGGACAGGGGGCTATGGGCTACACCTTC.